At least ten counts were recorded for the clone carrying this T cell receptor (beta chain). The antigen is undetermined. TCRdb ran MiXCR on the RT-PCR reads and lists one entry per CDR3 protein. Of some 640,000 distinct CDR3 sequences detected, over 11% appear once; the ten largest clones hold 6% to 8%. V dropped 2 bases and J dropped 0; count of bases not matched to a gene: 5. The germline CDR1 and CDR2 sequences are SQVTM and ANQGSEA. The CDR3 loop spans 15 amino acids. The sample comes from a study of response to subunit inactivated influenza vaccine. General study results and limits: Seasonal influenza vaccination, on each occasion, was suggested by the authors to recruit few new T cells.

V gene TRBV29-1 combines with J gene TRBJ2-7; TRBD2 aligns across 9 bases. Source: PBMCs from blood, taken around 15 days before vaccination. The TCR was taken from a middle-aged man who received an inactivated influenza vaccine. CDR3 sequence (DNA): TGCAGCGTTGAATTACGACTAGCGGCCTCCTACGAGCAGTACTTC. The encoded protein is CSVELRLAASYEQYF.